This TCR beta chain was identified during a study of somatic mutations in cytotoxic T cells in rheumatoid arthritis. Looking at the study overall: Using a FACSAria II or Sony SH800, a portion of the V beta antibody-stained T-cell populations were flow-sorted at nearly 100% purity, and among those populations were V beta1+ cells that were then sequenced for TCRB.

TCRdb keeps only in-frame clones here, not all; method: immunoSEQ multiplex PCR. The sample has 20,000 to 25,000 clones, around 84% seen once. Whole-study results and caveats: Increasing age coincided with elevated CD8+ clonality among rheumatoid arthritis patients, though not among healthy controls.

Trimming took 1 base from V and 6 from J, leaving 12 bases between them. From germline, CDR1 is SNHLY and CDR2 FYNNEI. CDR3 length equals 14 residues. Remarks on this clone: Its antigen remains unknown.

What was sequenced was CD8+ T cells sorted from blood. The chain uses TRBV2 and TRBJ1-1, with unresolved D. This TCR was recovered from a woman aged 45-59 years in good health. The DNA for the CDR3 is TGTGCCAGCAGTGAAGAAGGCACCTGGGCTGAAGCTTTCTTT. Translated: CASSEEGTWAEAFF.